This entry lists 25 T cell receptor beta chains sequenced from one sample in a study of cytomegalovirus exposure and HLA in healthy donors. Both 60 Vbeta primers and 13 Jbeta primers went into the PCR. The protocol was immunoSEQ multiplex PCR, while the TCRdb copy is restricted to in-frame clones and leaves out a portion. The data hold 200,000 or so clones, with about 80% observed a single time. Sequenced input: PBMCs. These receptors originate from a woman aged 18-30 years in good health and CMV-seropositive.

This clone was seen only a few times. V is TRBV11-2 and J is TRBJ2-3; D is uncertain. CDR1 is SGHAT, CDR2 FQNNGV, per germline. There are 13 residues in the CDR3. Trimming removed 2 bases at V and 4 bases at J, with 7 bases between. CDR3 bases: TGTGCCAGCAGCTTAACACGGGCAGATACGCAGTATTTT. This translates into CASSLTRADTQYF.

This sequence joins TRBV11-3 and TRBJ2-2; D might be TRBD1 (7 bases). Per germline, CDR1 SGHNT and CDR2 YENEEA. There are 14 residues in the CDR3. V gave up 5 bases and J gave up 6 bases, with 13 bases separating them. CDR3 sequence: CASSTQGEAGELFF. In DNA form, the CDR3 reads TGTGCCAGCAGCACCCAGGGGGAGGCCGGGGAGCTGTTTTTT.

The chain couples TRBV5-1 to TRBJ1-1, with D possibly being TRBD1 (6 bases). The germline V and J ends were trimmed by 4 bases and 1 base, with 11 bases remaining between them. CDR1 is SGHRS and CDR2 is YFSETQ in the germline V gene. The CDR3 contains 14 residues. Here the CDR3 reads CASSLGTRNTEAFF. DNA for the CDR3: TGCGCCAGCAGCCTCGGGACAAGGAACACTGAAGCTTTCTTT.

This chain joins TRBV5-4 and TRBJ2-3; a possible D gene is TRBD2 (6 bases). This CDR3 region has 15 residues. The V end was cut by 4 bases, the J end by 0 bases, with 12 bases between. Germline V CDR1 and CDR2: SGHNT, YYREEE (reference sequence). The CDR3 DNA sequence: TGTGCCAGCAGCCGGGACTTCACTAGCACAGATACGCAGTATTTT. It encodes CASSRDFTSTDTQYF. Based on the CDR3 plus reference TRBV5-4 and TRBJ2-3, the full variable domain is ETGVTQSPTHLIKTRGQQVTLRCSSQSGHNTVSWYQQALGQGPQFIFQYYREEENGRGNFPPRFSGLQFPNYSSELNVNALELDDSALYLCASSRDFTSTDTQYFGPGTRLTVL.

V gene TRBV29-1 combines with J gene TRBJ2-1; 8 bases are a match to TRBD2. V lost 5 bases, J lost 2 bases, and 5 bases stayed unmatched. The germline CDR1 and CDR2 sequences are SQVTM and ANQGSEA. There are 14 residues in the CDR3. As DNA, the CDR3 is TGCAGCGTTCTCCGGGGGGGCCCCTACAATGAGCAGTTCTTC. It specifies CSVLRGGPYNEQFF.

Here the CDR3 DNA reads TGCGCCAGCAGCTCAGGACAGGGCTACAGTGAAAAACTGTTTTTT. It codes for CASSSGQGYSEKLFF. The V and J genes are TRBV5-1 and TRBJ1-4, with 8 bases aligning to TRBD1. Germline CDR1 SGHRS, CDR2 YFSETQ. There are 15 residues in the CDR3. V lost 3 bases and J lost 7; bases outside the gene matches: 8.

This chain uses TRBV5-5 with TRBJ1-2; 7 nucleotides line up with TRBD1. Germline V gene data show CDR1 as SGHKS and CDR2 as YYEKEE (reference sequence). V was clipped by 5 bases and J by 2 bases; unmatched bases: 6. The CDR3 sequence is 14 residues long. DNA for the CDR3: TGTGCCAGCAGGCGGGACAGCGGGAACTATGGCTACACCTTC. It encodes CASRRDSGNYGYTF.

The chain employs TRBV15 and TRBJ2-5; D is perhaps TRBD2 (7 bases). Germline V gives CDR1 LNHNV, CDR2 YYDKDF (reference sequence). Trimming removed 0 bases at V and 0 bases at J, with 14 bases between. The CDR3 loop spans 17 amino acids. The CDR3 loop is CATSRDWRGGYQETQYF. In DNA form, the CDR3 reads TGTGCCACCAGCAGAGATTGGAGGGGGGGCTACCAAGAGACCCAGTACTTC.

This chain joins TRBV2 and TRBJ1-6, with TRBD1 matching over 8 bases. Germline V gene lookup returns CDR1 SNHLY and CDR2 FYNNEI. This CDR3 is 15 amino acids long. J gave up 6 bases and V 2 bases, and 3 bases lay outside the gene matches. This CDR3 is CASSENGQGNSPLHF. The CDR3 DNA reads TGTGCCAGCAGTGAAAACGGACAGGGTAATTCACCCCTCCACTTT.

This chain uses TRBV5-1 with TRBJ2-5; no clear D gene. Germline V gene lookup returns CDR1 SGHRS and CDR2 YFSETQ. This CDR3 has 15 amino acids. V lost 0 bases to trimming and J lost 3 bases, with 12 bases between them. The CDR3 nucleotides are TGCGCCAGCAGCTTGGGTAGCACTGGAAAAGAGACCCAGTACTTC. Translation gives CASSLGSTGKETQYF.

This clone came up once. This sequence joins TRBV14 and TRBJ1-1, with D possibly TRBD1 on 6 matching bases. The CDR3 contains 14 residues. Germline-derived CDR1 and CDR2 are SGHDN and FVKESK. Trimming removed 0 bases from V and 5 bases from J, with 10 bases in between. CDR3 in amino acids: CASSQDRGRTEAFF. The CDR3 coding sequence is TGTGCCAGCAGCCAAGACAGGGGAAGAACTGAAGCTTTCTTT.

Note on this clone: The conserved phenylalanine or tryptophan is not found at the CDR3 terminus, so this likely reflects a read error. The DNA is left out, because the CDR3 cannot be placed on it with certainty; the CDR3 is given as TCRdb lists it. The J gene is TRBJ2-7, the V gene TRBV11-3; TRBD1, the D gene given by the table, was not confirmed from the DNA. CDR1 is SGHNT, CDR2 YENEEA, per germline. Counting both end residues, the CDR3 totals 14 amino acids. CDR3 region: CASSPLFRQGCPWD.

This chain uses TRBV5-1 with TRBJ1-1, with D possibly TRBD1 on 5 matching bases. V was clipped by 0 bases and J by 3 bases, with 12 bases between them. The CDR3 extends over 15 amino acids. CDR1 SGHRS and CDR2 YFSETQ come from the germline V gene. DNA of the CDR3: TGCGCCAGCAGCTTGGGGCAGGGAGGCTACACTGAAGCTTTCTTT. This gives the protein CASSLGQGGYTEAFF.

This clone has only a few counts. The V and J genes are TRBV28 and TRBJ2-3; 16 nucleotides agree with TRBD2. Trimming removed 7 bases from V and 6 bases from J; junction bases left unmatched: 10. Looked up from germline, CDR1 is MDHEN and CDR2 is SYDVKM. The CDR3 runs 17 residues. CDR3: CASMSGLAGGLLDTQYF. CDR3 bases: TGTGCCAGCATGTCGGGACTAGCGGGGGGGCTTTTGGATACGCAGTATTTT.

This chain joins TRBV27 and TRBJ2-7, with TRBD2 identical over 7 bases. CDR1 MNHEY and CDR2 SMNVEV come from the germline V gene (reference sequence). The V segment lost 4 bases and the J segment 6 bases; nucleotides outside the gene matches: 18. This CDR3 has 17 amino acids. As DNA, the CDR3 is TGTGCCAGCAGTTCGTCAGTACGGGCGGGGGTGACGAGCGAGCAGTACTTC. Its protein product is CASSSSVRAGVTSEQYF.

The chain joins TRBV6-5 to TRBJ2-1; the D is unclear. Looked up from germline, CDR1 is MNHEY and CDR2 is SVGAGI. Trimming cost V 4 bases and J 8 bases, with 9 bases left between them. The CDR3 is 12 amino acids. Written as DNA, the CDR3 is TGTGCCAGCAGTTTCCGAGGCGATGAGCAGTTCTTC. Protein sequence: CASSFRGDEQFF.

In regard to this clone: Within the sample, other DNA sequences also encode this same CDR3. The V gene is TRBV4-3, the J gene TRBJ2-1, with D perhaps TRBD1 (6 bases). CDR1 and CDR2 (germline): LGHNA, YSLEER. The CDR3 totals 16 residues. The V gene lost 0 bases and the J gene lost 7 bases, with 16 bases spanning the gap. The CDR3 coding sequence is TGCGCCAGCAGCCAAGACCAGGCTCTAGGGGGTAATGAGCAGTTCTTC. This sequence encodes CASSQDQALGGNEQFF.

This clone was seen more than once but under ten times. A far larger clone lies a single base away; this is likely a read error. Other DNA sequences in this sample translate to the same CDR3. The rearrangement links TRBV5-4 to TRBJ1-1; a weak D match, TRBD1 (5 bases). The germline V and J ends were trimmed by 4 bases and 0 bases, with 10 bases remaining between them. The CDR3 has 14 amino acids. CDR1 and CDR2 from the germline V gene are SGHNT and YYREEE (reference sequence). This CDR3 reads CASSPTALNTEAFF. In DNA, the CDR3 is TGTGCCAGCAGCCCGACAGCTCTGAACACTGAAGCTTTCTTT.

The chain recombines TRBV15 with TRBJ2-3; perhaps TRBD2 as D (7 bases). Germline CDR1 and CDR2: LNHNV and YYDKDF (reference sequence). The V end was cut by 0 bases, the J end by 4 bases, with 11 bases between. The CDR3 consists of 15 residues. The CDR3 sequence: CATSRDAGASDTQYF. The CDR3 DNA follows: TGTGCCACCAGCAGAGACGCGGGGGCGTCAGATACGCAGTATTTT. Using reference TRBV15 and TRBJ2-3 for the parts outside the CDR3, the full variable domain is DAMVIQNPRYQVTQFGKPVTLSCSQTLNHNVMYWYQQKSSQAPKLLFHYYDKDFNNEADTPDNFQSRRPNTSFCFLDIRSPGLGDTAMYLCATSRDAGASDTQYFGPGTRLTVL.

CDR3 sequence reads: CASSPITGGTEAFF. As DNA, the CDR3 is TGTGCCAGCAGTCCCATTACAGGGGGCACTGAAGCTTTCTTT. V usage is TRBV2 and J usage is TRBJ1-1; TRBD1 agrees at 8 bases. Unmatched junction bases numbered 6, after V lost 5 bases and J lost 4 bases. CDR3 length equals 14 residues. Germline CDR1 is SNHLY and CDR2 is FYNNEI. The full variable domain, in which reference TRBV2 and TRBJ1-1 provide the parts outside the CDR3, is EPEVTQTPSHQVTQMGQEVILRCVPISNHLYFYWYRQILGQKVEFLVSFYNNEISEKSEIFDDQFSVERPDGSNFTLKIRSTKLEDSAMYFCASSPITGGTEAFFGQGTRLTVV.

The chain couples TRBV5-1 to TRBJ1-6; TRBD1 matches 7 bases. CDR1 and CDR2 from the germline V gene are SGHRS and YFSETQ. The CDR3 runs to 15 residues. V dropped 3 bases and J dropped 7; count of bases not matched to a gene: 7. CDR3 loop: CASSWKGAENSPLHF. The CDR3 DNA reads as TGCGCCAGCAGCTGGAAGGGGGCGGAAAATTCACCCCTCCACTTT. Drawing the rest from reference TRBV5-1 and TRBJ1-6, the complete variable domain is KAGVTQTPRYLIKTRGQQVTLSCSPISGHRSVSWYQQTPGQGLQFLFEYFSETQRNKGNFPGRFSGRQFSNSRSEMNVSTLELGDSALYLCASSWKGAENSPLHFGNGTRLTVT.

The V gene is TRBV4-2, the J gene TRBJ1-1; a weak D match, TRBD1 (5 bases). V was shortened by 2 bases and J by 6 bases, with 13 bases between the two germline ends. Germline loops: CDR1 LGHNA, CDR2 YNFKEQ. The CDR3 is made up of 14 amino acids. CDR3: CASSQPPEGPEAFF. The DNA of the CDR3 is TGTGCCAGCAGCCAACCCCCGGAGGGGCCTGAAGCTTTCTTT.

The V gene is TRBV11-2, the J gene TRBJ1-2; D is perhaps TRBD1 (5 bases). The germline V gene encodes CDR1 SGHAT and CDR2 FQNNGV. This CDR3 region has 14 residues. V lost 0 bases, J lost 7 bases, and 12 bases lay in between. This CDR3 reads CASSLDGWGGGYTF. In nucleotides, the CDR3 is TGTGCCAGCAGCTTAGATGGGTGGGGCGGTGGCTACACCTTC.

The chain combines TRBV19 with TRBJ2-2; TRBD1 agrees at 7 bases. CDR1 and CDR2 (germline): LNHDA, SQIVND (reference sequence). CDR3 length: 12 amino acids. With V trimmed by 7 bases and J by 4 bases, 0 bases remained unmatched. This CDR3 is CASTGGTGELFF. For the CDR3, the DNA is TGTGCCAGTACAGGGGGCACCGGGGAGCTGTTTTTT.

This clone was counted between two and nine times. The chain carries TRBV5-1 and TRBJ1-3; the D gene is possibly TRBD1 (6 bases). This CDR3 is 16 amino acids long. V was cut by 4 bases and J by 0 bases, with 14 bases left in between. Germline loops: CDR1 SGHRS, CDR2 YFSETQ. CDR3 coding DNA: TGCGCCAGCAGCGCTGACAGGCCTCACTCTGGAAACACCATATATTTT. The encoded protein is CASSADRPHSGNTIYF.